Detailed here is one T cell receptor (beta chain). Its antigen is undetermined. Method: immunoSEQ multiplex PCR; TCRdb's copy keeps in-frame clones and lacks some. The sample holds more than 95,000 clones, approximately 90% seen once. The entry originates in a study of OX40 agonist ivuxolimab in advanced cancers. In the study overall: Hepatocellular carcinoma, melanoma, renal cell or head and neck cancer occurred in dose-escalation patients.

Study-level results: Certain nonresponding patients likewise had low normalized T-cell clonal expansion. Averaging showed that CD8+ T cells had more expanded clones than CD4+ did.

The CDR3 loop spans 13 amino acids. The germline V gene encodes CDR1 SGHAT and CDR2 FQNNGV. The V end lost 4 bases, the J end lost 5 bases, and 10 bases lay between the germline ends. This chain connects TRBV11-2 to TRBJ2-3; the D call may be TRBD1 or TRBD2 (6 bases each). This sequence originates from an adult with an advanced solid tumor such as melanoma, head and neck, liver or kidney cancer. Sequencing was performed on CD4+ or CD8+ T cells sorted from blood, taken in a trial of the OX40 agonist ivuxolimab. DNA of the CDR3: TGTGCCAGCAGCTGGGGGGCAGTAGATACGCAGTATTTT. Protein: CASSWGAVDTQYF.